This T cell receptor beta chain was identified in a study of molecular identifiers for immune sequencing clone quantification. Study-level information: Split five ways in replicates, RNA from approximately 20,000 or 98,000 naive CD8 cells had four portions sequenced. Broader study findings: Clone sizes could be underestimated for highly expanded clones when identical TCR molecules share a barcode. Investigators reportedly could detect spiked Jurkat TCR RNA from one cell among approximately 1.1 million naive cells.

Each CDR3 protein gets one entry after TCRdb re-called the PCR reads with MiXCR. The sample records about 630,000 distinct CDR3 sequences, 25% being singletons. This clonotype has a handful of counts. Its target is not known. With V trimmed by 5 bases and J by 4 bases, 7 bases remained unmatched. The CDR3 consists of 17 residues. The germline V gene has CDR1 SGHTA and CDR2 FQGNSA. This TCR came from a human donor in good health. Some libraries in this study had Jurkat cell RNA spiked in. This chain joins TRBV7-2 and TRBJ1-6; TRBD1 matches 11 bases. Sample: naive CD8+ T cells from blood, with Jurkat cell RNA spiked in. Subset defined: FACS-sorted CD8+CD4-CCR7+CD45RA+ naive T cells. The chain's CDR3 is CASSLLGQGVYNSPLHF. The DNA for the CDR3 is TGTGCCAGCAGCCTATTGGGACAGGGGGTTTATAATTCACCCCTCCACTTT. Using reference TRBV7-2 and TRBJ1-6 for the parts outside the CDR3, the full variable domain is GAGVSQSPSNKVTEKGKDVELRCDPISGHTALYWYRQSLGQGLEFLIYFQGNSAPDKSGLPSDRFSAERTGGSVSTLTIQRTQQEDSAVYLCASSLLGQGVYNSPLHFGNGTRLTVT.